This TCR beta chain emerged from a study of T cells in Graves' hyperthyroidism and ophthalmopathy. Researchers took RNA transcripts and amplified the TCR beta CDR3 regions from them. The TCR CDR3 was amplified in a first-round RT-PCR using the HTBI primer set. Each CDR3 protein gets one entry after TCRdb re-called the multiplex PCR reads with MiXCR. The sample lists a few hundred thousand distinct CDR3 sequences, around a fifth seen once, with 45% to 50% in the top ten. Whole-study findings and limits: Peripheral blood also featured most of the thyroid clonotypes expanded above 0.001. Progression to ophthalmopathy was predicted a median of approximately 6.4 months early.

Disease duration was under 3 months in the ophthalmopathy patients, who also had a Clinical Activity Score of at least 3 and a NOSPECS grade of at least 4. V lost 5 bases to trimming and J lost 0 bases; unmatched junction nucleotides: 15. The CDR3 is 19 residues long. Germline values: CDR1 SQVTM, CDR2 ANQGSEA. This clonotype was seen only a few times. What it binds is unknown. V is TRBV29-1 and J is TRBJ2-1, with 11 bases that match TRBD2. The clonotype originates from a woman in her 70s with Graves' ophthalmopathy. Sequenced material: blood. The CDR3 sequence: CSVPPGLADTIISYNEQFF. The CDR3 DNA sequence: TGCAGCGTTCCTCCGGGACTAGCGGACACTATAATCTCCTACAATGAGCAGTTCTTC.